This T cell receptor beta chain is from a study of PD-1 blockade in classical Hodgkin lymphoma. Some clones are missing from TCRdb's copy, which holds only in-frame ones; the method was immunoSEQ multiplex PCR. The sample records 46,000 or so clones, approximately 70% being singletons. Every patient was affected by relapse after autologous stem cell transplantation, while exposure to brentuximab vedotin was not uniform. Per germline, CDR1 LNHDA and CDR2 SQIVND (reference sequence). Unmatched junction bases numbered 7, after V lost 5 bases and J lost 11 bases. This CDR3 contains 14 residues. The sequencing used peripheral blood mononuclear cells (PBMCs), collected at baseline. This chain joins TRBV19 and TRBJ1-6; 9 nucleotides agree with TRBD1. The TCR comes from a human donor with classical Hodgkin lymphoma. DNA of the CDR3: TGTGCCAGTAGTCTCGGGACAGGGATGGCACCCCTCCACTTT. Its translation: CASSLGTGMAPLHF. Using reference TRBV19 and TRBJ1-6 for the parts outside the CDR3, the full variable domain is DGGITQSPKYLFRKEGQNVTLSCEQNLNHDAMYWYRQDPGQGLRLIYYSQIVNDFQKGDIAEGYSVSREKKESFPLTVTSAQKNPTAFYLCASSLGTGMAPLHFGNGTRLTVT.